This passage covers 12 T cell receptor beta chains from one sample sequenced in a study of blood T cells in healthy people across ages. The use of a sample-barcoded 5' primer and a J-beta primer mix characterized a second PCR of roughly 7 to 12 cycles. One entry per CDR3 protein, called by TCRdb with MiXCR from the 5' RACE reads. The table shows about 770,000 distinct CDR3 sequences, with around 42% occurring only once. The sample taken for sequencing was blood. Every receptor here comes from a man aged 55 to 70 in good health.

This sequence joins TRBV20-1 and TRBJ1-4; a weak D match, TRBD1 (6 bases). V lost 6 bases, J lost 4 bases, and 21 bases lay in between. The CDR3 length is 16 residues. Germline V CDR1 and CDR2: DFQATT, SNEGSKA (reference sequence). The chain's CDR3 is CSALPAGGHRNEKLFF. In DNA, the CDR3 is TGCAGTGCCCTCCCCGCGGGGGGACACCGTAATGAAAAACTGTTTTTT.

The chain recombines TRBV20-1 with TRBJ1-1, with D perhaps TRBD1 (5 bases). Between the trimmed V and J ends, which lost 0 bases and 0 bases, there was a span of 14 bases. CDR1 DFQATT and CDR2 SNEGSKA come from the germline V gene (reference sequence). The CDR3 contains 16 residues. The CDR3 here is CSARDRASGMNTEAFF. CDR3 nucleotides: TGCAGTGCTAGAGATCGTGCGTCAGGGATGAACACTGAAGCTTTCTTT.

This clonotype was counted a few times. This chain joins TRBV5-1 and TRBJ2-5; 11 bases match TRBD2. CDR1 is SGHRS, CDR2 YFSETQ, per germline. This CDR3 region has 16 residues. Germline trimming cut 0 bases from V and 5 bases from J; bases unmatched to any gene: 6. The CDR3 DNA reads as TGCGCCAGCAGCTTGGCCGGGACTAGCGGTCACGAGACCCAGTACTTC. It yields the protein CASSLAGTSGHETQYF.

The sample holds one count of this clonotype. The CDR3 DNA reads TGCGCCAGCAGCCAAGAGGTTATGAGCGGGGGGACCCAGCAGTTCTTC. This sequence encodes CASSQEVMSGGTQQFF. V and J are TRBV4-3 and TRBJ2-1; 9 bases are a match to TRBD2. After removal of 0 bases from V and 11 bases from J, the junction contained 11 bases not matched to a gene. In germline, CDR1 is LGHNA, CDR2 YSLEER. The CDR3 extends over 16 amino acids.

CDR3 DNA: TGCAGTGCAAAAACAGGGGGCCCTGTAGGAGCTTTCTTT. Encoded protein: CSAKTGGPVGAFF. This chain connects TRBV20-1 to TRBJ1-1; 9 bases align to TRBD1. CDR3 size: 13 residues. Germline-derived CDR1 and CDR2 are DFQATT and SNEGSKA (reference sequence). Trimming cost V 6 bases and J 10 bases; bases outside gene matches: 12.

This clonotype was observed at least ten times. The chain employs TRBV29-1 and TRBJ1-2, with D hard to call. Per germline, CDR1 SQVTM and CDR2 ANQGSEA. The CDR3 has 10 amino acids. V lost 1 base, J lost 6 bases, and 3 bases lay in between. The CDR3 DNA reads as TGCAGCGTTGAAGGGGATGGCTACACCTTC. As protein: CSVEGDGYTF. The variable domain in full, with the rest retrieved from reference TRBV29-1 and TRBJ1-2, is SAVISQKPSRDICQRGTSLTIQCQVDSQVTMMFWYRQQPGQSLTLIATANQGSEATYESGFVIDKFPISRPNLTFSTLTVSNMSPEDSSIYLCSVEGDGYTFGSGTRLTVV.

The gene calls are TRBV19 and TRBJ2-7, with D unclear. The length of the CDR3 is 11 residues. Germline V gives CDR1 LNHDA, CDR2 SQIVND (reference sequence). V lost 10 bases, J lost 2 bases, and 9 bases lay in between. Here the CDR3 reads CATSWTYEQYF. In DNA form, the CDR3 reads TGTGCCACCTCATGGACCTACGAGCAGTACTTC.

This rearrangement joins TRBV6-5 to TRBJ1-2; D perhaps matches TRBD1 (5 bases). Germline V CDR1 and CDR2: MNHEY, SVGAGI. Trimming stripped 5 bases from V and 3 bases from J, with 10 bases between. This CDR3 spans 13 amino acids. The CDR3 region has the DNA TGTGCCAGCAGTAAGGGGTTTTACTATGGCTACACCTTC. Translating gives CASSKGFYYGYTF.

The rearrangement joins TRBV20-1 to TRBJ2-3, with D perhaps matching TRBD2 (5 bases). Germline CDR1 reads DFQATT; CDR2 reads SNEGSKA (reference sequence). The CDR3 is 14 amino acids. The V end was cut by 6 bases, the J end by 2 bases, with 15 bases between. Here the CDR3 DNA reads TGCAGTGCACACCGGGATATATCCACAGATACGCAGTATTTT. It translates to CSAHRDISTDTQYF.

The chain has TRBV2 and TRBJ1-2; D not resolved. This CDR3 comprises 13 residues. CDR1 SNHLY and CDR2 FYNNEI come from the germline V gene. The ends were cut back, 6 bases at V and 2 bases at J, with 10 bases in the middle. The CDR3 nucleotides read TGTGCCAGCAGATGGACGGAGAACTATGGCTACACCTTC. Amino acids: CASRWTENYGYTF.

The chain employs TRBV20-1 and TRBJ2-5, with 7 nucleotides matching TRBD2. The CDR3 covers 14 residues. The V gene's germline CDR1 is DFQATT and CDR2 SNEGSKA (reference sequence). V shed 6 bases and J 5 bases; nucleotides not matched to a gene: 12. CDR3 sequence reads: CSAISGGRGETQYF. The CDR3 DNA reads as TGCAGTGCCATCTCGGGGGGTAGGGGTGAGACCCAGTACTTC.

This clonotype has just a few counts. Here the CDR3 reads CASSLVRRSSYNEQFF. Here the CDR3 DNA reads TGTGCCAGCAGCTTGGTAAGGAGGAGCTCCTACAATGAGCAGTTCTTC. The chain employs TRBV7-2 and TRBJ2-1, with D perhaps matching TRBD2 (5 bases). The CDR3 length is 16 residues. V gave up 3 bases and J gave up 0 bases, with 12 bases separating them. Germline V gives CDR1 SGHTA, CDR2 FQGNSA.